This passage covers 9 T cell receptor beta chains from one sample sequenced in a study of blood T cell repertoires in COVID-19. Repertoires were generated with immunoSEQ multiplex PCR, while TCRdb's copy carries only in-frame clones and drops some. The table lists roughly 160,000 clones, roughly 80% of them singletons. Sequences were obtained from PBMCs or T cells enriched from blood (not recorded which). The receptor source for this set is a woman aged 55-69 years who had recovered from COVID-19.

The rearrangement links TRBV6-4 to TRBJ1-6, with D possibly TRBD1 on 6 matching bases. Germline V gives CDR1 MRHNA, CDR2 SNTAGT. Trimming stripped 3 bases from V and 10 bases from J, with 10 bases between. The CDR3 covers 13 residues. The DNA of the CDR3 is TGTGCCAGCAGTGAGACAGGTACCTCACCCCTCCACTTT. This encodes CASSETGTSPLHF.

The genes are TRBV3-1 (or the pseudogene TRBV3-2) and TRBJ2-2, with a possible D match to TRBD1 (6 bases). CDR3 length: 15 residues. CDR1 and CDR2 (germline): LGHDT, YNNKEL (reference sequence). V lost 4 bases to trimming and J lost 7 bases, with 16 bases between them. The DNA of the CDR3 is TGTGCCAGCAGCCGAATTGTGGGGGCCGGCGGGGAGCTGTTTTTT. It specifies CASSRIVGAGGELFF.

The chain uses TRBV20-1 and TRBJ1-2, with 7 positions matching TRBD1. The J segment lost 8 bases and the V segment lost 3 bases, leaving 6 bases of the junction unmatched. The CDR3 length is 12 residues. CDR1 is DFQATT and CDR2 is SNEGSKA in the germline V gene (reference sequence). This CDR3 is CSASKTGEGYTF. CDR3 in DNA: TGCAGTGCTAGTAAAACAGGGGAGGGCTACACCTTC.

The chain has TRBV6-6 and TRBJ2-7, with D possibly matching TRBD1 (7 bases). The CDR3 is 13 residues long. Germline CDR1 MNHNY, CDR2 SVGAGI (reference sequence). The V and J ends lost 8 bases and 3 bases respectively, with 14 bases between them. CDR3 loop: CASGRDSNYEQYF. DNA of the CDR3: TGTGCCAGCGGGCGGGACAGCAACTACGAGCAGTACTTC.

This chain uses TRBV11-2 with TRBJ2-7, with D maybe TRBD1 (5 bases). V dropped 3 bases and J dropped 2 bases, with 14 bases sitting between them. Germline V gives CDR1 SGHAT, CDR2 FQNNGV. The length of the CDR3 is 15 residues. The CDR3 DNA sequence: TGTGCCAGCAGCTTGCAACAGGATTTCGCCTACGAGCAGTACTTC. Amino acids: CASSLQQDFAYEQYF.

DNA for the CDR3: TGTGCCAGTAGCCCGGGACAGGTCCCCTACGAGCAGTACTTC. It is translated as CASSPGQVPYEQYF. The chain links TRBV19 to TRBJ2-7; 8 bases are a match to TRBD1. The CDR3 is made up of 14 amino acids. CDR1 is LNHDA, CDR2 SQIVND, per germline (reference sequence). Trimming removed 6 bases from V and 2 bases from J; junction bases left unmatched: 6.

The V call is TRBV6-4, the J call TRBJ2-5; 7 bases fit TRBD1. This CDR3 has 14 amino acids. Germline lookup yields CDR1 MRHNA and CDR2 SNTAGT. V lost 6 bases to trimming and J lost 7 bases; unmatched junction nucleotides: 11. CDR3 loop: CASSVTGEDGTQYF. The DNA of the CDR3 is TGTGCCAGCAGCGTTACAGGGGAAGATGGGACCCAGTACTTC.

This clone was recorded once. CDR3 nucleotide sequence: TGTGCCAGCAGCGACGAACAGGGGGTGCGCACTGAAGCTTTCTTT. Protein sequence: CASSDEQGVRTEAFF. This sequence joins TRBV9 and TRBJ1-1; TRBD1 matches at 8 bases. Trimming removed 3 bases from V and 4 bases from J; junction bases left unmatched: 8. CDR3 length: 15 residues. CDR1 is SGDLS, CDR2 YYNGEE, per germline.

V is TRBV7-8 and J is TRBJ2-1; D is possibly TRBD2 (5 bases). Germline-derived CDR1 and CDR2 are SGHVS and FQNEAQ. CDR3 length: 13 amino acids. The ends were cut back, 2 bases at V and 8 bases at J, with 10 bases in the middle. CDR3 amino acids: CASSLQRGHEQFF. CDR3 nucleotide sequence: TGTGCCAGCAGCTTACAGCGAGGGCATGAGCAGTTCTTC. The full variable domain, completed using reference TRBV7-8 and TRBJ2-1, is GAGVSQSPRYKVAKRGQDVALRCDPISGHVSLFWYQQALGQGPEFLTYFQNEAQLDKSGLPSDRFFAERPEGSVSTLKIQRTQQEDSAVYLCASSLQRGHEQFFGPGTRLTVL.